Listed below are T cell receptor beta chains from one sample, sequenced in a study of blood T cell repertoires in COVID-19. Using immunoSEQ multiplex PCR, the repertoire was profiled, and TCRdb retains in-frame clones only, with some absent. Here the sample spans fewer than 200,000 clones, 81% being singletons. Sequencing was done on a sample of peripheral blood. These TCRs come from an elderly woman with COVID-19, enrolled during active disease. The CDR3 runs from the conserved cysteine through the conserved F or W. The order of the fields is V gene, J gene, D gene, clone size, CDR3 protein, CDR3 DNA. The D gene is left open where the match is weak. Some rows mark clone size as missing; the rest say once, few, many or name a class of expanded clone.

v_gene: TRBV18; j_gene: TRBJ1-2; d_gene: NA; abundance: NA; CDR3aa: CASSPPGAYGYTF; CDR3nt: TGTGCCAGCTCACCACCGGGGGCCTATGGCTACACCTTC
v_gene: TRBV6-5; j_gene: TRBJ1-1; d_gene: NA; abundance: NA; CDR3aa: CASSYAVGRRNTEAFF; CDR3nt: TGTGCCAGCAGTTACGCGGTGGGGAGGAGGAACACTGAAGCTTTCTTT
v_gene: TRBV5-8; j_gene: TRBJ1-5; d_gene: NA; abundance: NA; CDR3aa: CASSLAGGGGNQPQHF; CDR3nt: TGTGCCAGCAGCTTGGCAGGCGGAGGGGGCAATCAGCCCCAGCATTTT
v_gene: TRBV5-1; j_gene: TRBJ1-1; d_gene: NA; abundance: NA; CDR3aa: CASSLGTFVNTEAFF; CDR3nt: TGCGCCAGCAGCTTGGGGACTTTTGTGAACACTGAAGCTTTCTTT
v_gene: TRBV28; j_gene: TRBJ1-1; d_gene: NA; abundance: NA; CDR3aa: CASRNGGWGTEAFF; CDR3nt: TGTGCCAGCAGAAATGGGGGCTGGGGCACTGAAGCTTTCTTT
v_gene: TRBV6-2/TRBV6-3; j_gene: TRBJ2-2; d_gene: NA; abundance: NA; CDR3aa: CASSFGQHTGELFF; CDR3nt: TGTGCCAGCAGTTTCGGACAGCACACCGGGGAGCTGTTTTTT
v_gene: TRBV25-1; j_gene: TRBJ1-2; d_gene: TRBD1; abundance: NA; CDR3aa: CASSDPGTGEVYGYTF; CDR3nt: TGTGCCAGCAGTGACCCAGGGACAGGGGAGGTCTATGGCTACACCTTC
v_gene: TRBV12-3/TRBV12-4; j_gene: TRBJ2-7; d_gene: TRBD1; abundance: NA; CDR3aa: CASTTTGGYEQYF; CDR3nt: TGTGCCAGCACCACGACAGGGGGCTACGAGCAGTACTTC
v_gene: TRBV28; j_gene: TRBJ1-1; d_gene: NA; abundance: NA; CDR3aa: CASSRSGVNTEAFF; CDR3nt: TGTGCCAGCAGTCGGTCAGGGGTGAACACTGAAGCTTTCTTT
v_gene: TRBV29-1; j_gene: TRBJ1-5; d_gene: TRBD1; abundance: NA; CDR3aa: CSVGDSHQPQHF; CDR3nt: TGCAGCGTAGGGGACAGTCATCAGCCCCAGCATTTT
v_gene: TRBV7-3; j_gene: TRBJ2-7; d_gene: NA; abundance: NA; CDR3aa: CASSLAGGSGYEQYF; CDR3nt: TGTGCCAGCAGCTTAGCCGGAGGGTCGGGCTACGAGCAGTACTTC
v_gene: TRBV27; j_gene: TRBJ1-2; d_gene: NA; abundance: few; CDR3aa: CASRREDYGYTF; CDR3nt: TGTGCCAGCAGGAGGGAAGACTATGGCTACACCTTC
v_gene: TRBV3-1/TRBV3-2; j_gene: TRBJ2-5; d_gene: TRBD2; abundance: NA; CDR3aa: CASSQGWERGAGTQYF; CDR3nt: TGTGCCAGCAGCCAAGGATGGGAGCGGGGGGCCGGGACCCAGTACTTC
v_gene: TRBV3-1/TRBV3-2; j_gene: TRBJ2-1; d_gene: TRBD2; abundance: NA; CDR3aa: CASSLTGTSGGRPEQFF; CDR3nt: TGTGCCAGCAGCCTTACCGGGACTAGCGGGGGGCGCCCTGAGCAGTTCTTC
v_gene: TRBV29-1; j_gene: TRBJ1-6; d_gene: NA; abundance: NA; CDR3aa: CSVPLRNRVGNSPLHF; CDR3nt: TGCAGCGTGCCACTTAGAAACAGGGTGGGGAATTCACCCCTCCACTTT
v_gene: TRBV28; j_gene: TRBJ2-7; d_gene: NA; abundance: NA; CDR3aa: CASSLLHGIGYEQYF; CDR3nt: TGTGCCAGCAGCCTTCTACACGGGATCGGCTACGAGCAGTACTTC
v_gene: TRBV7-3; j_gene: TRBJ2-3; d_gene: TRBD1; abundance: once; CDR3aa: CASSFSQGADADTQYF; CDR3nt: TGTGCCAGCAGCTTCTCCCAGGGGGCGGATGCAGATACGCAGTATTTT
v_gene: TRBV20-1; j_gene: TRBJ2-7; d_gene: NA; abundance: few; CDR3aa: CSASLDTEQYF; CDR3nt: TGCAGTGCTAGCCTGGACACCGAGCAGTACTTC
v_gene: TRBV18; j_gene: TRBJ2-5; d_gene: TRBD2; abundance: NA; CDR3aa: CASSRLAGHEETQYF; CDR3nt: TGTGCCAGCTCAAGACTAGCGGGCCATGAAGAGACCCAGTACTTC
v_gene: TRBV27; j_gene: TRBJ2-7; d_gene: TRBD1; abundance: NA; CDR3aa: CASRGQGGGEQYF; CDR3nt: TGTGCCAGCAGGGGACAGGGAGGGGGCGAGCAGTACTTC
v_gene: TRBV9; j_gene: TRBJ1-6; d_gene: NA; abundance: NA; CDR3aa: CASSERGLLSSYNSPLHF; CDR3nt: TGTGCCAGCAGCGAGCGGGGACTGCTAAGCTCCTATAATTCACCCCTCCACTTT
v_gene: TRBV7-2; j_gene: TRBJ1-3; d_gene: NA; abundance: NA; CDR3aa: CASSLDPTAGNTIYF; CDR3nt: TGTGCCAGCAGCTTAGATCCCACGGCTGGAAACACCATATATTTT
v_gene: TRBV28; j_gene: TRBJ2-7; d_gene: TRBD2; abundance: NA; CDR3aa: CASLFYLLAGGFPYEQYF; CDR3nt: TGTGCCAGCCTGTTTTACCTACTAGCGGGAGGGTTCCCCTACGAGCAGTACTTC
v_gene: TRBV18; j_gene: TRBJ2-7; d_gene: NA; abundance: few; CDR3aa: CASSLGLRDRAYEQYF; CDR3nt: TGTGCCAGCTCATTGGGTTTGCGGGACCGAGCCTACGAGCAGTACTTC
v_gene: TRBV5-6; j_gene: TRBJ1-2; d_gene: NA; abundance: NA; CDR3aa: CASSLAVVRGYTF; CDR3nt: TGTGCCAGCAGCTTGGCGGTCGTACGAGGCTACACCTTC